This paragraph reports one T cell receptor (beta chain). Method: immunoSEQ multiplex PCR; TCRdb's copy keeps in-frame clones and lacks some. The sample consists of approximately 650,000 clones, 95% of them appearing once. This entry is derived from a study of shared clonotypes between healthy human individuals. CD45RO negativity and positive selection for CCR7 defined naive CD8 cells, a population that excluded terminally differentiated effector memory CD45RA+ cells. The V end lost 0 bases, the J end lost 11 bases, and 14 bases lay between the germline ends. This CDR3 is 13 amino acids long. From germline, CDR1 is PRHDT and CDR2 FYEKMQ (reference sequence).

The source of this sequence is a woman aged 25 to 39 in good health. The chain has TRBV13 and TRBJ2-7, with a weak D call TRBD2 (5 bases). Input material: naive CD8+ T cells sorted from blood. CDR3 DNA: TGTGCCAGCAGCTTAGGACTAGATCAAGAGGAGTACTTC. Translation: CASSLGLDQEEYF.